A selection of T cell receptor beta chains follows, all from one sample in a study of cytomegalovirus exposure and HLA in healthy donors. Sequenced by immunoSEQ multiplex PCR; TCRdb stores in-frame clones only, minus some. The table lists 75,000 to 80,000 clones, around 80% of them singletons. Input material: PBMCs. Receptors originate from a male donor in good health and CMV-seropositive. Both conserved end residues are part of each CDR3. D genes are given only for firm matches. Only some rows state a clone size, as once, few, many or a class for expanded clones.

clone_size: -
v_call: TRBV5-1
j_call: TRBJ2-2
d_call: -
cdr3_aa: CASSAANTGELFF
cdr3_nt: TGCGCCAGCAGCGCGGCGAACACCGGGGAGCTGTTTTTT

clone_size: -
v_call: TRBV4-2
j_call: TRBJ2-3
d_call: TRBD2
cdr3_aa: CASSLTSDRQYF
cdr3_nt: TGTGCCAGCAGCCTCACTAGCGACCGACAGTATTTT

clone_size: -
v_call: TRBV7-2
j_call: TRBJ1-2
d_call: TRBD1
cdr3_aa: CASGKRDRGAYGYTF
cdr3_nt: TGTGCCAGCGGAAAACGGGACAGGGGAGCCTATGGCTACACCTTC

clone_size: -
v_call: TRBV9
j_call: TRBJ2-1
d_call: TRBD2
cdr3_aa: CASSYRTSGGRRNEQFF
cdr3_nt: TGTGCCAGCAGCTACCGGACTAGCGGGGGGCGAAGAAATGAGCAGTTCTTC

clone_size: -
v_call: TRBV19
j_call: TRBJ2-2
d_call: TRBD1
cdr3_aa: CASSIQGATGELFF
cdr3_nt: TGTGCCAGTAGTATACAGGGGGCCACCGGGGAGCTGTTTTTT

clone_size: -
v_call: TRBV5-1
j_call: TRBJ2-7
d_call: -
cdr3_aa: CASSLEQGILSYEQYF
cdr3_nt: TGCGCCAGCAGCCTGGAACAGGGTATACTCTCCTACGAGCAGTACTTC

clone_size: -
v_call: TRBV9
j_call: TRBJ2-5
d_call: TRBD2
cdr3_aa: CASSTKLAGEETQYF
cdr3_nt: TGTGCCAGCAGCACCAAACTAGCGGGAGAAGAGACCCAGTACTTC

clone_size: -
v_call: TRBV19
j_call: TRBJ1-1
d_call: -
cdr3_aa: CASSITSVRDTEAFF
cdr3_nt: TGTGCCAGTAGTATAACATCTGTCCGGGACACTGAAGCTTTCTTT

clone_size: few
v_call: TRBV7-2
j_call: TRBJ2-1
d_call: TRBD2
cdr3_aa: CASSLVLAGAAQFF
cdr3_nt: TGTGCCAGCAGCTTAGTACTAGCGGGGGCGGCGCAGTTCTTC

clone_size: few
v_call: TRBV4-1
j_call: TRBJ1-1
d_call: -
cdr3_aa: CASSQVRGNTEAFF
cdr3_nt: TGCGCCAGCAGCCAAGTGAGAGGGAACACTGAAGCTTTCTTT

clone_size: few
v_call: TRBV7-9
j_call: TRBJ2-5
d_call: -
cdr3_aa: CASSPPGLIQETQYF
cdr3_nt: TGTGCCAGCAGCCCCCCGGGACTGATACAAGAGACCCAGTACTTC

clone_size: -
v_call: TRBV11-2
j_call: TRBJ1-1
d_call: TRBD1
cdr3_aa: CASSLTGGGTEAFF
cdr3_nt: TGTGCCAGCAGCTTGACAGGGGGCGGCACTGAAGCTTTCTTT

clone_size: -
v_call: TRBV11-2
j_call: TRBJ2-7
d_call: TRBD1
cdr3_aa: CASSSPGQKSYEQYF
cdr3_nt: TGTGCCAGCAGTTCACCGGGACAGAAATCCTACGAGCAGTACTTC

clone_size: -
v_call: TRBV5-1
j_call: TRBJ1-1
d_call: -
cdr3_aa: CASSLVNSLNTEAFF
cdr3_nt: TGCGCCAGCAGCTTGGTTAACAGTCTGAACACTGAAGCTTTCTTT

clone_size: -
v_call: TRBV6-1
j_call: TRBJ1-4
d_call: TRBD1
cdr3_aa: CASSDLTGGNEKLFF
cdr3_nt: TGTGCCAGCAGTGACCTGACAGGGGGTAATGAAAAACTGTTTTTT

clone_size: -
v_call: TRBV18
j_call: TRBJ1-4
d_call: TRBD1
cdr3_aa: CASSPNRGANEKLFF
cdr3_nt: TGTGCCAGCTCACCAAACAGGGGAGCGAATGAAAAACTGTTTTTT

clone_size: -
v_call: TRBV25-1
j_call: TRBJ1-1
d_call: -
cdr3_aa: CASSDLGQKNTEAFF
cdr3_nt: TGTGCCAGCAGTGACCTCGGACAGAAGAACACTGAAGCTTTCTTT

clone_size: -
v_call: TRBV11-2
j_call: TRBJ2-3
d_call: -
cdr3_aa: CASSHGAGVGTDTQYF
cdr3_nt: TGTGCCAGCAGCCACGGGGCAGGGGTAGGCACAGATACGCAGTATTTT

clone_size: -
v_call: TRBV19
j_call: TRBJ2-7
d_call: TRBD1
cdr3_aa: CASSITGTGSYEQYF
cdr3_nt: TGTGCCAGTAGTATTACCGGGACAGGGTCCTACGAGCAGTACTTC

clone_size: -
v_call: TRBV4-3
j_call: TRBJ1-6
d_call: TRBD1
cdr3_aa: CASSQDGQGANSPLHF
cdr3_nt: TGCGCCAGCAGCCAAGATGGACAGGGGGCCAATTCACCCCTCCACTTT

clone_size: -
v_call: TRBV29-1
j_call: TRBJ2-4
d_call: -
cdr3_aa: CSVGGRAGGSKNIQYF
cdr3_nt: TGCAGCGTGGGAGGGAGGGCAGGGGGCTCCAAAAACATTCAGTACTTC

clone_size: -
v_call: TRBV28
j_call: TRBJ1-2
d_call: -
cdr3_aa: CASRILSAGFGYTF
cdr3_nt: TGTGCCAGCAGAATCTTAAGTGCGGGGTTTGGCTACACCTTC

clone_size: -
v_call: TRBV30
j_call: TRBJ2-1
d_call: TRBD1
cdr3_aa: CAWSIRDSSYNEQFF
cdr3_nt: TGTGCCTGGAGTATCCGGGACAGCTCCTACAATGAGCAGTTCTTC

clone_size: -
v_call: TRBV12-5
j_call: TRBJ2-2
d_call: TRBD2
cdr3_aa: CASGTGTRVGTGELFF
cdr3_nt: TGTGCTAGTGGAACCGGGACTAGGGTGGGCACCGGGGAGCTGTTTTTT

clone_size: -
v_call: TRBV7-2
j_call: TRBJ1-6
d_call: -
cdr3_aa: CASSLGGGGDNSPLHF
cdr3_nt: TGTGCCAGCAGCTTAGGAGGAGGGGGGGATAATTCACCCCTCCACTTT

clone_size: -
v_call: TRBV27
j_call: TRBJ2-7
d_call: -
cdr3_aa: CASSLDSSYEQYF
cdr3_nt: TGTGCCAGCAGTCTGGACAGTTCCTACGAGCAGTACTTC

clone_size: -
v_call: TRBV27
j_call: TRBJ1-1
d_call: -
cdr3_aa: CASSSETNTEAFF
cdr3_nt: TGTGCCAGCAGTTCTGAGACTAACACTGAAGCTTTCTTT

clone_size: -
v_call: TRBV5-4
j_call: TRBJ1-2
d_call: TRBD1
cdr3_aa: CASSFWTGNYGYTF
cdr3_nt: TGTGCCAGCAGCTTCTGGACAGGGAACTATGGCTACACCTTC

clone_size: -
v_call: TRBV29-1
j_call: TRBJ2-7
d_call: -
cdr3_aa: CSVRTGIYEQYF
cdr3_nt: TGCAGCGTAAGAACAGGAATCTACGAGCAGTACTTC

clone_size: few
v_call: TRBV4-2
j_call: TRBJ2-2
d_call: -
cdr3_aa: CASSQDRSGYTGELFF
cdr3_nt: TGTGCCAGCAGCCAAGATAGAAGCGGATATACCGGGGAGCTGTTTTTT

clone_size: -
v_call: TRBV7-3
j_call: TRBJ2-3
d_call: TRBD1
cdr3_aa: CASLLPPGQVTDTQYF
cdr3_nt: TGTGCCAGCCTCCTCCCCCCGGGACAGGTCACAGATACGCAGTATTTT

clone_size: -
v_call: TRBV30
j_call: TRBJ2-7
d_call: -
cdr3_aa: CAWSGQANSYEQYF
cdr3_nt: TGTGCCTGGAGTGGACAGGCGAACTCCTACGAGCAGTACTTC

clone_size: few
v_call: TRBV28
j_call: TRBJ1-1
d_call: TRBD1
cdr3_aa: CASTDRATEAFF
cdr3_nt: TGTGCCAGCACCGACAGGGCCACTGAAGCTTTCTTT

clone_size: -
v_call: TRBV7-9
j_call: TRBJ2-7
d_call: -
cdr3_aa: CASSPRGSYEQYF
cdr3_nt: TGTGCCAGCAGCCCCAGGGGATCGTACGAGCAGTACTTC

clone_size: -
v_call: TRBV5-1
j_call: TRBJ2-3
d_call: -
cdr3_aa: CASSRSGPEGPDTQYF
cdr3_nt: TGCGCCAGCAGCAGAAGCGGGCCAGAAGGTCCAGATACGCAGTATTTT

clone_size: -
v_call: TRBV27
j_call: TRBJ2-5
d_call: -
cdr3_aa: CASSLLNSPETQYF
cdr3_nt: TGTGCCAGCAGTTTATTAAATTCCCCGGAGACCCAGTACTTC

clone_size: -
v_call: TRBV7-2
j_call: TRBJ2-7
d_call: TRBD2
cdr3_aa: CASSLAAGGPYEQYF
cdr3_nt: TGTGCCAGCAGCTTAGCGGCGGGAGGGCCCTACGAGCAGTACTTC

clone_size: -
v_call: TRBV7-3
j_call: TRBJ2-2
d_call: -
cdr3_aa: CASSFRGLSNTGELFF
cdr3_nt: TGTGCCAGCAGCTTCCGAGGACTCTCGAACACCGGGGAGCTGTTTTTT

clone_size: -
v_call: TRBV2
j_call: TRBJ2-3
d_call: TRBD1
cdr3_aa: CASKYTGQNTDTQYF
cdr3_nt: TGTGCCAGCAAATATACGGGACAGAACACAGATACGCAGTATTTT

clone_size: -
v_call: TRBV2
j_call: TRBJ2-3
d_call: TRBD2
cdr3_aa: CASRPFSGRAWTSTDTQYF
cdr3_nt: TGTGCCAGCAGACCTTTTAGCGGGAGGGCCTGGACTAGCACAGATACGCAGTATTTT

clone_size: -
v_call: TRBV27
j_call: TRBJ2-7
d_call: -
cdr3_aa: CASRPWGRRSYEQYF
cdr3_nt: TGTGCCAGCCGCCCTTGGGGCAGGCGCTCCTACGAGCAGTACTTC

clone_size: -
v_call: TRBV27
j_call: TRBJ2-1
d_call: TRBD2
cdr3_aa: CASSLSILAGGSYNEQFF
cdr3_nt: TGTGCCAGCAGTTTATCGATCCTAGCGGGAGGGAGTTACAATGAGCAGTTCTTC

clone_size: -
v_call: TRBV7-2
j_call: TRBJ1-1
d_call: TRBD1
cdr3_aa: CASSSGQRNTEAFF
cdr3_nt: TGTGCCAGCAGCTCGGGACAGAGGAACACTGAAGCTTTCTTT